Shown below are 2 T cell receptor beta chains from a single sample sequenced in a study of T cell responses to AZD1222 COVID-19 vaccine. The repertoire was sequenced with immunoSEQ multiplex PCR; TCRdb's copy has only in-frame clones and lacks some. The sample has some 120,000 clones; roughly 87% are singletons. This material consisted of peripheral blood, taken on day 0 of AZD1222 vaccination. The receptors come from an adult in good health.

The CDR3 region is CASSLAFGGETQYF. DNA of the CDR3: TGCGCCAGCAGCTTGGCCTTCGGAGGAGAGACCCAGTACTTC. This rearrangement joins TRBV5-1 to TRBJ2-5; weak D call: TRBD2 (5 bases). CDR3 length: 14 amino acids. Trimming took 0 bases from V and 4 from J, leaving 10 bases between them. Germline V gives CDR1 SGHRS, CDR2 YFSETQ.

The chain is built from TRBV19 and TRBJ1-1, with D hard to call. Between the trimmed V and J ends, which lost 7 bases and 0 bases, there was a span of 9 bases. CDR3 length: 13 amino acids. Per germline, CDR1 LNHDA and CDR2 SQIVND (reference sequence). DNA for the CDR3: TGTGCCAGTACCGGGAATATGAACACTGAAGCTTTCTTT. This codes for CASTGNMNTEAFF.